This entry describes one T cell receptor beta chain. The antigen remains unidentified. The sample belongs to a study of CD8 T cells in Susac syndrome. Study conclusions and caveats: It was acknowledged by the study that relatively few individuals were included in its TCR sequencing and HLA analysis.

With random hexamers, reverse transcription was performed on about 0.45 to 1 ug of RNA. An immunoSEQ multiplex PCR amplified TCR beta CDR3 over 54 Vbeta and 13 Jbeta. MiXCR was run by TCRdb on the immunoSEQ multiplex PCR reads, yielding one entry per CDR3 protein. This table holds 150,000 to 180,000 distinct CDR3 sequences, about 95% found once. TCR beta sequencing was performed on blood CD8+ and CD4+ T cells. Negative isolation yielded CD8+ and CD4+ T cells; FACS enriched TEMRA cells. CDR1 and CDR2 (germline): SQVTM, ANQGSEA. The CDR3 totals 14 residues. The V end was cut by 0 bases, the J end by 3 bases, with 9 bases between.

This TCR was sampled from a human donor with multiple sclerosis. The gene calls are TRBV29-1 and TRBJ2-1, with TRBD1 as a possible D gene (5 bases). What was sequenced was CD8+ T cells from PBMCs. The CDR3 region is CSVEDRANYNEQFF. In nucleotides, the CDR3 is TGCAGCGTTGAAGACAGGGCTAACTACAATGAGCAGTTCTTC.